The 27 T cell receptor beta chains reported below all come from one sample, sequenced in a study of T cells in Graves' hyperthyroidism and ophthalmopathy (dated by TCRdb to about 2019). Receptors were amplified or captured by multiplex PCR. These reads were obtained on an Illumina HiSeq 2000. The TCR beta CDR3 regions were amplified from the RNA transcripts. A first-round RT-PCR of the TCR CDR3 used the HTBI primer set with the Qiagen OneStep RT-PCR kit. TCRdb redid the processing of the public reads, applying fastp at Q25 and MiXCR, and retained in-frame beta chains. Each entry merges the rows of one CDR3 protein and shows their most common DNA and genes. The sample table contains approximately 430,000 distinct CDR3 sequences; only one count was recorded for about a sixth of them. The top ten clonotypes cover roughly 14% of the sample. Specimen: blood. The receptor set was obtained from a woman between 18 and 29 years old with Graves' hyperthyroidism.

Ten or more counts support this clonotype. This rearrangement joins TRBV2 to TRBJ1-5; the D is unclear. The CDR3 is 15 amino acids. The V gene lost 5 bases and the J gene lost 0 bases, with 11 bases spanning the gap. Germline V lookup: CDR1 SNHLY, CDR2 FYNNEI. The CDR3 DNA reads TGTGCCAGCAGTTCCGTAGTGGGTAGCAATCAGCCCCAGCATTTT. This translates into CASSSVVGSNQPQHF.

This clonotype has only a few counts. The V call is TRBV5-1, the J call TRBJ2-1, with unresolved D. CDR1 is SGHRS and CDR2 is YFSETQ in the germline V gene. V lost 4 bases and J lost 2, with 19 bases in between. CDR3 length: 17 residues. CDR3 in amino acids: CASSPAFGGGTYNEQFF. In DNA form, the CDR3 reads TGCGCCAGCAGCCCAGCGTTTGGCGGTGGGACCTACAATGAGCAGTTCTTC.

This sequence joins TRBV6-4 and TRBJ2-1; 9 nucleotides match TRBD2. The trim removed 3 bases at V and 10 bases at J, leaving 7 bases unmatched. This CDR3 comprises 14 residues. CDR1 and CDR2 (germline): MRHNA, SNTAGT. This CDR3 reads CASSEAGGGREQFF. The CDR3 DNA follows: TGTGCCAGCAGTGAAGCGGGAGGAGGGAGAGAGCAGTTCTTC.

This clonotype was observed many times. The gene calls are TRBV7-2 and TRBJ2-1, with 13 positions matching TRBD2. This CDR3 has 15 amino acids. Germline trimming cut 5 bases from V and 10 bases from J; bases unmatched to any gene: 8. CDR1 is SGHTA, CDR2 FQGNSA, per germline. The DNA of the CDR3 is TGTGCCAGCAGCCTTGGACTAGCGGGAGAACGGGAGCAGTTCTTC. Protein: CASSLGLAGEREQFF.

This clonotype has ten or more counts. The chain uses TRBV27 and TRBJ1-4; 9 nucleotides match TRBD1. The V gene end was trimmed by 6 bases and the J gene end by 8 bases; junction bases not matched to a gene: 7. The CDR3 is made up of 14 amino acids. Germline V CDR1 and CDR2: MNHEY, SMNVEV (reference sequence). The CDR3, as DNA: TGTGCCAGCAGAACAAGACAGGGGGAAGAAAAACTGTTTTTT. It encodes CASRTRQGEEKLFF. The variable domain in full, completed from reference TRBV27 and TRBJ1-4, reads EAQVTQNPRYLITVTGKKLTVTCSQNMNHEYMSWYRQDPGLGLRQIYYSMNVEVTDKGDVPEGYKVSRKEKRNFPLILESPSPNQTSLYFCASRTRQGEEKLFFGSGTQLSVL.

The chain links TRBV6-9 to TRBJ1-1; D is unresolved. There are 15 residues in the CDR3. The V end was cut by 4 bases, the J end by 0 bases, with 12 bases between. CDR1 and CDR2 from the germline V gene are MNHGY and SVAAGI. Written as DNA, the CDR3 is TGTGCCAGCAGTTTTCGGAGCCCTTTGAACACTGAAGCTTTCTTT. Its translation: CASSFRSPLNTEAFF.

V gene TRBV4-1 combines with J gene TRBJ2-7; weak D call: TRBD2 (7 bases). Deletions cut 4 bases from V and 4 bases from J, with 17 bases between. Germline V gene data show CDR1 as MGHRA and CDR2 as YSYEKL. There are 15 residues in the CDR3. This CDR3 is CASSRLGGGFYEQYF. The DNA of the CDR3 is TGCGCCAGCAGCCGCTTAGGGGGAGGGTTTTACGAGCAGTACTTC.

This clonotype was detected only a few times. This CDR3 is CASSSRGVFADTQYF. The CDR3 DNA reads TGTGCCAGCAGTTCCCGGGGAGTTTTCGCAGATACGCAGTATTTT. The chain couples TRBV6-1 to TRBJ2-3; D possibly corresponds to TRBD2 (5 bases). Looked up from germline, CDR1 is MNHNS and CDR2 is SASEGT. The V end lost 5 bases, the J end lost 4 bases, and 16 bases lay between the germline ends. This CDR3 spans 15 amino acids.

CDR3: CASSFSGSAKNIQYF. The DNA for the CDR3 is TGTGCCAGCAGCTTTAGCGGGAGTGCCAAAAACATTCAGTACTTC. The J gene is TRBJ2-4, the V gene TRBV7-8, with 9 bases aligning to TRBD2. This CDR3 spans 15 amino acids. Germline lookup yields CDR1 SGHVS and CDR2 FQNEAQ. The junction had 1 base not matched to a gene; V was cut back by 3 bases and J by 1 base.

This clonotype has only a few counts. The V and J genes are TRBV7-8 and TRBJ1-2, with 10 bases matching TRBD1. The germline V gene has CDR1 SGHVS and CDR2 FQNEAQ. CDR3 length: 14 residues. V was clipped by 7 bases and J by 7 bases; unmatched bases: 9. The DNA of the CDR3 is TGTGCCAGCAACGAGAGACAGGGGGCCGCTGGCTACACCTTC. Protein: CASNERQGAAGYTF.

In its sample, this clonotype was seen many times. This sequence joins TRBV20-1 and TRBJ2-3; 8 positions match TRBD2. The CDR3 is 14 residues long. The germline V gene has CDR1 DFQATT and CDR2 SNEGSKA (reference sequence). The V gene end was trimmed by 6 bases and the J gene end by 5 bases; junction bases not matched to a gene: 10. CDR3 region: CSATLTRGGDTQYF. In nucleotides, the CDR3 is TGCAGTGCCACATTGACCCGGGGGGGAGATACGCAGTATTTT.

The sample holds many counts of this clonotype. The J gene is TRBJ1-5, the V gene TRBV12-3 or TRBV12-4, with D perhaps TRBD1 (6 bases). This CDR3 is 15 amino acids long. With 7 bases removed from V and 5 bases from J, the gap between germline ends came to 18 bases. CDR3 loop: CASKRGREIYQPQHF. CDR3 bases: TGTGCCAGCAAAAGGGGGAGGGAAATTTATCAGCCCCAGCATTTT.

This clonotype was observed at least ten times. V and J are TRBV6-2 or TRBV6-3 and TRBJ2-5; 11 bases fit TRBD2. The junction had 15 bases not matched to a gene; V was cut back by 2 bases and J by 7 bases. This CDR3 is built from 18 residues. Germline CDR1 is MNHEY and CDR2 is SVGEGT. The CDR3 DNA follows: TGTGCCAGCAGTTACGGGTCCACTAGCGGGGGCGCCAAGAGGACCCAGTACTTC. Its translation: CASSYGSTSGGAKRTQYF.

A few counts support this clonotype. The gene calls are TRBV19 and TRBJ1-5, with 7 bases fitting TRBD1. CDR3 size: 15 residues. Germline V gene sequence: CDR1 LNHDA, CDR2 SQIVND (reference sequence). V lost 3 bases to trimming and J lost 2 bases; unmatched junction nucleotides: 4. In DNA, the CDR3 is TGTGCCAGTAGTATCTGGGACAGACGCAATCAGCCCCAGCATTTT. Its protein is CASSIWDRRNQPQHF.

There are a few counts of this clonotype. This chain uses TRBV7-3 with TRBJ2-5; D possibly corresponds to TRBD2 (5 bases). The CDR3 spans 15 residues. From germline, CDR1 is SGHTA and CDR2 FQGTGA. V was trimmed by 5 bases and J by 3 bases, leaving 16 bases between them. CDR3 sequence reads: CASSPEAGLEETQYF. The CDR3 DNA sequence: TGTGCCAGCAGCCCAGAGGCCGGACTGGAAGAGACCCAGTACTTC.

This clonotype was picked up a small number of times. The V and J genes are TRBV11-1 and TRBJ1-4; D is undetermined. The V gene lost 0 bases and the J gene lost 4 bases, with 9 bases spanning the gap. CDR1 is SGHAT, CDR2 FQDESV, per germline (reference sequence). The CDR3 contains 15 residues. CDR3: CASSLAEWGNEKLFF. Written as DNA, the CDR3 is TGTGCCAGCAGCTTAGCGGAGTGGGGTAATGAAAAACTGTTTTTT.

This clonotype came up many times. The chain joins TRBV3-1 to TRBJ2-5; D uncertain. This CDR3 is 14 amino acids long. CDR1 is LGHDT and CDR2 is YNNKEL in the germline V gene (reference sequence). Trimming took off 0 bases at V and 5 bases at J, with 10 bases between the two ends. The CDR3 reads CASSQDRLVETQYF. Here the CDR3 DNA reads TGTGCCAGCAGCCAAGACCGGCTAGTGGAGACCCAGTACTTC.

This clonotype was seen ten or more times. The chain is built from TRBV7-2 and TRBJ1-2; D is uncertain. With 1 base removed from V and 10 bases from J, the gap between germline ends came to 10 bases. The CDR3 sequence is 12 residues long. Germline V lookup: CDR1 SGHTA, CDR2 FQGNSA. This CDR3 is CASSLEFTDYTF. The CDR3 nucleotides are TGTGCCAGCAGCTTAGAGTTCACAGACTACACCTTC.

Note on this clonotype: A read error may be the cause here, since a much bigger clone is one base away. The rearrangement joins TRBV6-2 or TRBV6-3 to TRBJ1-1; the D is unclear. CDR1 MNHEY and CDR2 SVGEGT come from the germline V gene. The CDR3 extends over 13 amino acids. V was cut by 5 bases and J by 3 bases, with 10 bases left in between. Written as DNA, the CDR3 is TGTGCCAGCAGTGCCTCCCTGGACACTGAAGCTTTCTTT. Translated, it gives CASSASLDTEAFF.

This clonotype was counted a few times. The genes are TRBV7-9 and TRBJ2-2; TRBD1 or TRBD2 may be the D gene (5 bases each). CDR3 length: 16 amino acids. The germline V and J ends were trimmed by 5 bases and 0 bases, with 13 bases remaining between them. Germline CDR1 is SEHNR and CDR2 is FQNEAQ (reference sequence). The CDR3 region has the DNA TGTGCCAGCAGCGGAACAGGACTCTCGAACACCGGGGAGCTGTTTTTT. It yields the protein CASSGTGLSNTGELFF.

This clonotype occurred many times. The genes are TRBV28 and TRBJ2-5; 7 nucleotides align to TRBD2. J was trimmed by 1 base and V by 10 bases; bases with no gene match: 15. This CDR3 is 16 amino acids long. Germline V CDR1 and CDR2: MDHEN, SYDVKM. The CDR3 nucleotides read TGTGCCAACAACCCGGGAGGCCGGGGGTTCCAAGAGACCCAGTACTTC. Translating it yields CANNPGGRGFQETQYF.

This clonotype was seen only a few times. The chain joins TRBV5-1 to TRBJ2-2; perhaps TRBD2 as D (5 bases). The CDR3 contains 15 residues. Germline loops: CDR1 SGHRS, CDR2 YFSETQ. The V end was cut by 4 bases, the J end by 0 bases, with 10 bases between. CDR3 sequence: CASSSLATNTGELFF. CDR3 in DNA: TGCGCCAGCAGCAGCCTAGCCACGAACACCGGGGAGCTGTTTTTT.

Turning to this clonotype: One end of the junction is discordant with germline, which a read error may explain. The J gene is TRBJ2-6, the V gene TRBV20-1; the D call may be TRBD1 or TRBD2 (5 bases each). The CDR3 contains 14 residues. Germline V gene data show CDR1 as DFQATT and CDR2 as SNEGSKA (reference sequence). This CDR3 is CSASMRDGASVLTF. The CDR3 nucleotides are TGCAGTGCTAGTATGAGGGATGGGGCCAGCGTCCTGACTTTC.

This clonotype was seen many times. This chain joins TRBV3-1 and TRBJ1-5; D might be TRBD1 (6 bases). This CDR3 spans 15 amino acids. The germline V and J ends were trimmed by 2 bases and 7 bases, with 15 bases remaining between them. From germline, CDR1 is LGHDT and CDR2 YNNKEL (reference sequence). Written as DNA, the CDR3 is TGTGCCAGCAGCCAAAACTACAGGGTAGCACAGCCCCAGCATTTT. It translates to CASSQNYRVAQPQHF.

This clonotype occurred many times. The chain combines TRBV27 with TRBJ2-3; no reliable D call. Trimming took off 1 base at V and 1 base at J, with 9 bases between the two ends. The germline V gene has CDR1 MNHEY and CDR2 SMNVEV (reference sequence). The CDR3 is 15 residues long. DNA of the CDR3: TGTGCCAGCAGTTTATGGCTGACGGGCACAGATACGCAGTATTTT. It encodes CASSLWLTGTDTQYF.

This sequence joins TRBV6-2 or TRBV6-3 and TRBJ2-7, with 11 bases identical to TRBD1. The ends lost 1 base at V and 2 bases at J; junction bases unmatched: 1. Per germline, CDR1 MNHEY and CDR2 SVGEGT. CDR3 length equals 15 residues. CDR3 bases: TGTGCCAGCAGTTACTTGGGACAGGGGGCCTACGAGCAGTACTTC. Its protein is CASSYLGQGAYEQYF.

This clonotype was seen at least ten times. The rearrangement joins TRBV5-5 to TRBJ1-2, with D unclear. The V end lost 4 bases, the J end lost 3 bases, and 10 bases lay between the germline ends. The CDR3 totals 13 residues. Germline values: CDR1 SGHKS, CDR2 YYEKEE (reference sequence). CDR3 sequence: CASSITADYGYTF. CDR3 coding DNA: TGTGCCAGCAGCATCACAGCGGACTATGGCTACACCTTC.